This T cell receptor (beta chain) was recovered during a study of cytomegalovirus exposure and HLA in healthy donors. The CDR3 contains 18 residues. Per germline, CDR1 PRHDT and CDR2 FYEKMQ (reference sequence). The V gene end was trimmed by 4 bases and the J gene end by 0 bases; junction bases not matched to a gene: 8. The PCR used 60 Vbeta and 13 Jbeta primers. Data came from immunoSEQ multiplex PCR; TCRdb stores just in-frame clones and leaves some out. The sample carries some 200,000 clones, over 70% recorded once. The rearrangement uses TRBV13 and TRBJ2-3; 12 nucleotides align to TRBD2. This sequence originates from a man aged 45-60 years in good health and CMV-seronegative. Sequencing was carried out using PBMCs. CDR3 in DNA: TGTGCCAGCAGCTCATACAGGACTAGCGGGGCTAGCACAGATACGCAGTATTTT. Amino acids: CASSSYRTSGASTDTQYF.